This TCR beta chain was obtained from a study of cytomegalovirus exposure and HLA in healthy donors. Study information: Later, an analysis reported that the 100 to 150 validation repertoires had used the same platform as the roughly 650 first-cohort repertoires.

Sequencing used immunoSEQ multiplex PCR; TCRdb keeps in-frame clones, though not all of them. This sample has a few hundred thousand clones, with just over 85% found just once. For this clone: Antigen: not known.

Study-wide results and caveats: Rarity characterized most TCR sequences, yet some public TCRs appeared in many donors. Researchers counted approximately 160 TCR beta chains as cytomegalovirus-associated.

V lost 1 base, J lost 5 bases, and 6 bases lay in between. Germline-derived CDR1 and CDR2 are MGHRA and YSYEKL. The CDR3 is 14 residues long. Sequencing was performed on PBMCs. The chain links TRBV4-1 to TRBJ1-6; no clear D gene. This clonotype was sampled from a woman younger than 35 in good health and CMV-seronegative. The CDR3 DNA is TGCGCCAGCAGCCAAGGGCGGGATAATTCACCCCTCCACTTT. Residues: CASSQGRDNSPLHF.